One and the same sample provided the 19 T cell receptor beta chains below, sequenced in a study of CD8+ T cells in alopecia areata. Treatment here: oral pan-JAK inhibitor, 5-10 mg twice daily. In each case, RNA was isolated and then reverse transcribed into cDNA as the sequencing template. Clones were sequenced by immunoSEQ multiplex PCR, and TCRdb holds only the in-frame ones, with some missing. The sample lists 200,000 to 250,000 clones, over 60% occurring once. The sequencing here drew on CD4+ T cells sorted from blood, taken at week 4, from a patient treated with tofacitinib. These receptors were obtained from a human donor with alopecia areata.

The CDR3 bases are TGCGCCAGCAGCCCAAGGACTGGACTAGCGGCGCTACACAGCTCCTACGAGCAGTACTTC. This sequence encodes CASSPRTGLAALHSSYEQYF. The chain links TRBV4-1 to TRBJ2-7, with 10 bases fitting TRBD2. This CDR3 spans 20 amino acids. V dropped 4 bases and J dropped 0; count of bases not matched to a gene: 18. Per germline, CDR1 MGHRA and CDR2 YSYEKL.

The chain has TRBV2 and TRBJ1-1; 9 nucleotides match TRBD1. The length of the CDR3 is 14 residues. Trimming at V came to 8 bases and at J to 6 bases, leaving 10 bases not matched to a gene. The germline V gene encodes CDR1 SNHLY and CDR2 FYNNEI. CDR3 sequence (DNA): TGTGCCAGCCTCTTCCGGGACAGGGTCTCTGAAGCTTTCTTT. Amino acids: CASLFRDRVSEAFF.

This clone was counted only a few times. The chain links TRBV4-3 to TRBJ2-2, with D unresolved. V gave up 1 base and J gave up 6 bases, with 6 bases separating them. The CDR3 has 13 amino acids. In germline, CDR1 is LGHNA, CDR2 YSLEER. CDR3 DNA: TGCGCCAGCAGCCAAGGTTTCGCCGGGGAGCTGTTTTTT. Translation gives CASSQGFAGELFF.

The rearrangement links TRBV7-9 to TRBJ1-1; D ambiguous. The V end was cut by 5 bases, the J end by 0 bases, with 13 bases between. CDR3 length: 15 amino acids. Germline values: CDR1 SEHNR, CDR2 FQNEAQ (reference sequence). CDR3 sequence (DNA): TGTGCCAGCAGCGTTCTGGGGAGCCTGAACACTGAAGCTTTCTTT. Its translation: CASSVLGSLNTEAFF.

The CDR3 spells CASSNTNTGQSGEKLFF. The CDR3 coding sequence is TGTGCCAGCAGCAACACGAACACGGGACAGAGTGGAGAAAAACTGTTTTTT. The V gene is TRBV7-8, the J gene TRBJ1-4; 7 bases are a match to TRBD1. V was pared by 5 bases and J by 8 bases, with 17 bases of the junction left unmatched. The CDR3 is 17 residues long. From germline, CDR1 is SGHVS and CDR2 FQNEAQ.

The V and J genes are TRBV11-2 and TRBJ2-1; 7 positions match TRBD2. V dropped 8 bases and J dropped 1; count of bases not matched to a gene: 5. Germline V gene data show CDR1 as SGHAT and CDR2 as FQNNGV. The CDR3 has 14 amino acids. In DNA, the CDR3 is TGTGCCAGCGCCCTGGGAGGGTCCTACAATGAGCAGTTCTTC. Its protein is CASALGGSYNEQFF.

This clone was seen only once. V gene TRBV7-9 combines with J gene TRBJ1-1; D gene unclear. Between the trimmed V and J ends, which lost 1 base and 12 bases, there was a span of 15 bases. Looked up from germline, CDR1 is SEHNR and CDR2 is FQNEAQ (reference sequence). The CDR3 loop spans 13 amino acids. The CDR3: CASSLETFGDPFF. CDR3 bases: TGTGCCAGCAGCTTAGAGACCTTCGGGGATCCTTTCTTT.

The chain uses TRBV27 and TRBJ2-3; possibly TRBD2 for D (5 bases). V was clipped by 3 bases and J by 0 bases, with 10 bases between them. Per the germline V gene, CDR1 is MNHEY and CDR2 is SMNVEV (reference sequence). The CDR3 is 15 amino acids. In nucleotides, the CDR3 is TGTGCCAGCAGTTTCAGGACTCTGAGCACAGATACGCAGTATTTT. This encodes CASSFRTLSTDTQYF.

This clone was seen more than once but under ten times. The chain combines TRBV30 with TRBJ1-3; D remains unclear. The V and J ends lost 0 bases and 10 bases respectively, with 13 bases between them. Germline V CDR1 and CDR2: GTSNPN, SVGIG (reference sequence). The CDR3 runs 13 residues. CDR3 sequence reads: CAWSVASPGTIYF. The CDR3 DNA reads as TGTGCCTGGAGTGTAGCCAGTCCGGGTACCATATATTTT.

In this sample, this clone turned up a few times. The genes are TRBV11-2 and TRBJ2-1; 7 bases are a match to TRBD2. The CDR3 covers 13 residues. Germline V CDR1 and CDR2: SGHAT, FQNNGV. V shed 5 bases, J shed 5 bases, and the junction held 3 bases outside the gene matches. The chain's CDR3 is CASSPGLNNEQFF. CDR3 nucleotide sequence: TGTGCCAGCAGCCCGGGACTAAACAATGAGCAGTTCTTC.

This sequence joins TRBV5-1 and TRBJ2-1; 13 bases are shared with TRBD2. Germline loops: CDR1 SGHRS, CDR2 YFSETQ. Losses at the gene ends were 2 bases for V and 5 bases for J; bases not matched to a gene: 4. The CDR3 sequence is 16 residues long. The CDR3 region has the DNA TGCGCCAGCAGCTTCCGGACTAGCGGGGGAAACAATGAGCAGTTCTTC. This translates into CASSFRTSGGNNEQFF.

The chain couples TRBV5-1 to TRBJ1-1; TRBD1 matches at 10 bases. The CDR3 sequence is 17 residues long. Per germline, CDR1 SGHRS and CDR2 YFSETQ. The V and J ends lost 0 bases and 3 bases, in that order; junction bases with no gene match: 8. CDR3 DNA sequence: TGCGCCAGCAGCTTGGGGGACAGGGGAGGTGAGGACACTGAAGCTTTCTTT. Its translation: CASSLGDRGGEDTEAFF.

The table lists this clone with a few counts. The rearrangement links TRBV7-3 to TRBJ1-1, with 8 bases lining up with TRBD1. From germline, CDR1 is SGHTA and CDR2 FQGTGA. After removal of 4 bases from V and 14 bases from J, the junction contained 9 bases not matched to a gene. The CDR3 has 12 amino acids. In DNA, the CDR3 is TGTGCCAGCAGCTCCAGTCAGGGGGCGCGGTTCTTT. Residues: CASSSSQGARFF.

The rearrangement links TRBV5-8 to TRBJ2-2; 7 nucleotides align to TRBD1. In germline, CDR1 is SGHTS, CDR2 YDEGEE. The CDR3 consists of 16 residues. With V trimmed by 4 bases and J by 3 bases, 9 bases remained unmatched. The CDR3 reads CASSNRGEQDTGELFF. The CDR3 nucleotides are TGTGCCAGCAGCAACAGGGGTGAACAGGACACCGGGGAGCTGTTTTTT.

This chain links TRBV7-2 with TRBJ2-3; D tentatively reads TRBD1 or TRBD2 (6 bases each). Trimming removed 8 bases from V and 4 bases from J, with 16 bases in between. CDR1 and CDR2 (germline): SGHTA, FQGNSA. The CDR3 has 14 amino acids. This CDR3 is CASLRRGLADTQYF. The CDR3 DNA is TGTGCCAGCCTCCGGAGGGGGTTGGCAGATACGCAGTATTTT.

This rearrangement joins TRBV2 to TRBJ1-1; D is perhaps TRBD1 (6 bases). Germline V gene lookup returns CDR1 SNHLY and CDR2 FYNNEI. Between the trimmed V and J ends, which lost 6 bases and 3 bases, there was a span of 14 bases. The CDR3 covers 14 residues. The CDR3 spells CASRRGGAYTEAFF. The CDR3 nucleotides read TGTGCCAGCAGAAGGGGGGGTGCTTACACTGAAGCTTTCTTT.

The chain combines TRBV6-5 with TRBJ2-5; D not certain. V lost 4 bases, J lost 1 base, and 7 bases lay in between. Germline lookup yields CDR1 MNHEY and CDR2 SVGAGI. CDR3 size: 13 residues. The DNA for the CDR3 is TGTGCCAGCAGTTTGGGTCGCCAAGAGACCCAGTACTTC. Residues: CASSLGRQETQYF.

V is TRBV10-3 and J is TRBJ2-3; 7 nucleotides line up with TRBD2. V dropped 10 bases and J dropped 0; count of bases not matched to a gene: 10. CDR1 and CDR2 from the germline V gene are ENHRY and SYGVKD. This CDR3 region has 15 residues. The CDR3 sequence is CATGGRTGSTDTQYF. CDR3 in DNA: TGTGCCACCGGGGGGAGGACCGGAAGCACAGATACGCAGTATTTT.

Turning to this clone: In the same sample, other DNA sequences code for this CDR3. CDR3 amino acids: CASSLVGQPQHF. The DNA of the CDR3 is TGTGCCAGCAGCTTAGTGGGTCAGCCCCAGCATTTT. This chain links TRBV7-9 with TRBJ1-5; D is uncertain. Germline V gene sequence: CDR1 SEHNR, CDR2 FQNEAQ (reference sequence). The CDR3 is 12 amino acids. V shed 1 base and J shed 6 bases, with 4 bases lying between them.